The clone carrying this T cell receptor (beta chain) showed up many times. The CDR3 has 15 residues. Germline-derived CDR1 and CDR2 are LNHDA and SQIVND (reference sequence). The ends were cut back, 4 bases at V and 2 bases at J, with 14 bases in the middle. This record comes from a study of T cells in Graves' hyperthyroidism and ophthalmopathy. Amplified TCR beta CDR3 regions came from RNA transcripts. HTBI primers were used for first-round RT-PCR of the TCR CDR3. TCRdb recomputed calls from the multiplex PCR reads with MiXCR, one row per CDR3 protein. The sample records just under 750,000 distinct CDR3 sequences, around a third being singletons.

This sequence joins TRBV19 and TRBJ1-2; possible D gene TRBD1, 5 bases. The sequence came from a woman in her 40s with Graves' hyperthyroidism. Input material: blood. CDR3 sequence: CASSTSSGGNYGYTF. The CDR3 DNA sequence: TGTGCCAGTAGTACATCGTCCGGGGGGAACTATGGCTACACCTTC. Filled out from reference TRBV19 and TRBJ1-2, the complete variable domain reads DGGITQSPKYLFRKEGQNVTLSCEQNLNHDAMYWYRQDPGQGLRLIYYSQIVNDFQKGDIAEGYSVSREKKESFPLTVTSAQKNPTAFYLCASSTSSGGNYGYTFGSGTRLTVV.